The clone carrying this T cell receptor beta chain was found a few times. In TCRdb, the 5' RACE reads were re-called with MiXCR into one record per CDR3 protein. The sample holds just over 40,000 distinct CDR3 sequences; 3.5% to 5.5% are singletons and the top ten take about 9%. This CDR3 region has 14 residues. Germline CDR1 reads DFQATT; CDR2 reads SNEGSKA (reference sequence). V lost 5 bases, J lost 0 bases, and 14 bases lay in between. These data belong to a study of T cells of healthy individuals. This rearrangement joins TRBV20-1 to TRBJ2-7; either TRBD1 or TRBD2 may supply D (5 bases each). The sequence came from a human donor in good health. The CDR3 is CSAPGAGISYEQYF. The CDR3 coding sequence is TGCAGTGCTCCCGGGGCCGGTATCTCCTACGAGCAGTACTTC.